One T cell receptor beta chain is described in this entry. Its target is not known. The data belong to a study of cytomegalovirus exposure and HLA in healthy donors. Findings and limits, study-wide: A list of roughly 160 TCR beta chains associated with cytomegalovirus was given. The productive fraction for most TCR beta V segments was about 90% or about 30% in an earlier analysis. Researchers reported from a later analysis that most CMV-associated TCR beta chains appeared HLA-restricted.

The germline V gene encodes CDR1 ENHRY and CDR2 SYGVKD. The CDR3 runs 14 residues. With 1 base removed from V and 7 bases from J, the gap between germline ends came to 14 bases. 60 Vbeta and 13 Jbeta primers were used in PCR. TCRdb's copy holds only in-frame clones and misses some; the assay was immunoSEQ multiplex PCR. The sample shows roughly 110,000 clones, and approximately 6.2% sits with its ten largest clones. The origin of this receptor is a man between 35 and 55 years old in good health and CMV-seropositive. Sequenced sample: PBMCs. The chain couples TRBV10-3 to TRBJ2-7, with a possible D match to TRBD2 (7 bases). The chain's CDR3 is CAISELRGGGEQYF. Here the CDR3 DNA reads TGTGCCATCAGTGAGTTGAGGGGGGGTGGAGAGCAGTACTTC.